The 20 T cell receptor beta chains below were found in one sample sequenced in a study of T-cell memory formation after mild COVID-19. TCRdb called the 5' RACE reads again in MiXCR, with one record for every CDR3 protein. The sample records some 290,000 distinct CDR3 sequences, around 16% being singletons. Sequencing was carried out using PBMCs or a T cell subset sorted from them (not recorded which). The receptors derive from a man aged 18-30 years who had mild COVID-19 (a few samples of this study predate the infection). Cell type and time point are not known.

The chain carries TRBV20-1 and TRBJ2-3; TRBD2 might be the D (6 bases). Germline V lookup: CDR1 DFQATT, CDR2 SNEGSKA (reference sequence). Trimming pared 1 base from V and 5 bases from J, leaving 13 bases between. CDR3 length: 14 residues. Here the CDR3 reads CSARGTGVIDTQYF. The DNA of the CDR3 is TGCAGTGCTAGAGGAACGGGGGTGATAGATACGCAGTATTTT.

The chain employs TRBV20-1 and TRBJ2-5; 7 bases map to TRBD2. Losses at the gene ends were 3 bases for V and 5 bases for J; bases not matched to a gene: 0. Germline assignment: CDR1 DFQATT and CDR2 SNEGSKA (reference sequence). The CDR3 has 11 amino acids. CDR3 loop: CSASGGETQYF. CDR3 sequence (DNA): TGCAGTGCTAGCGGGGGGGAGACCCAGTACTTC.

This clonotype was counted between two and nine times. Here the CDR3 reads CASSLGGRGTEAFF. The CDR3 nucleotides are TGTGCCAGCAGTCTTGGTGGGAGGGGCACTGAAGCTTTCTTT. The J gene is TRBJ1-1, the V gene TRBV6-6, with D possibly matching TRBD1 (5 bases). Germline V gene lookup returns CDR1 MNHNY and CDR2 SVGAGI (reference sequence). This CDR3 spans 14 amino acids. V was cut by 5 bases and J by 4 bases, with 14 bases left in between.

This chain links TRBV6-5 with TRBJ2-1; the D call may be TRBD1 or TRBD2 (5 bases each). The CDR3 length is 12 residues. Germline assignment: CDR1 MNHEY and CDR2 SVGAGI. V dropped 0 bases and J dropped 9 bases, with 6 bases sitting between them. CDR3 in amino acids: CASSYSGREQFF. Written as DNA, the CDR3 is TGTGCCAGCAGTTACTCGGGACGTGAGCAGTTCTTC.

The chain links TRBV7-6 to TRBJ1-4; 7 bases are shared with TRBD1. The junction had 7 bases not matched to a gene; V was cut back by 5 bases and J by 4 bases. The CDR3 has 15 residues. Germline V CDR1 and CDR2: SGHVS, FNYEAQ. CDR3 nucleotide sequence: TGTGCCAGCAGCCCGCGACAGGGCTTTAATGAAAAACTGTTTTTT. Encoded protein: CASSPRQGFNEKLFF.

This clonotype showed up just a few times. This chain joins TRBV7-9 and TRBJ2-1; 8 bases map to TRBD1. Per the germline V gene, CDR1 is SEHNR and CDR2 is FQNEAQ (reference sequence). The trim removed 5 bases at V and 2 bases at J, leaving 5 bases unmatched. The CDR3 is made up of 15 amino acids. The CDR3 loop is CASSPPDRAYNEQFF. The CDR3 DNA reads as TGTGCCAGCAGCCCCCCGGACAGGGCCTACAATGAGCAGTTCTTC.

The gene calls are TRBV5-5 and TRBJ2-7; tentatively, D is TRBD2 (5 bases). This CDR3 comprises 13 residues. From germline, CDR1 is SGHKS and CDR2 YYEKEE (reference sequence). V lost 4 bases to trimming and J lost 4 bases, with 12 bases between them. CDR3 DNA sequence: TGTGCCAGCAGCCAACCGGCGGGTTACGAGCAGTACTTC. It yields the protein CASSQPAGYEQYF. Variable domain in full (rest from reference TRBV5-5 and TRBJ2-7): DAGVTQSPTHLIKTRGQQVTLRCSPISGHKSVSWYQQVLGQGPQFIFQYYEKEERGRGNFPDRFSARQFPNYSSELNVNALLLGDSALYLCASSQPAGYEQYFGPGTRLTVT.

This sequence joins TRBV11-2 and TRBJ2-1; 8 bases are shared with TRBD1. V dropped 5 bases and J dropped 12; count of bases not matched to a gene: 12. This CDR3 is 14 amino acids long. Germline values: CDR1 SGHAT, CDR2 FQNNGV. This CDR3 reads CASSPSQGARGQFF. DNA of the CDR3: TGTGCCAGCAGCCCTAGCCAGGGGGCGAGGGGGCAGTTCTTC.

This sequence joins TRBV7-8 and TRBJ2-5; D is unresolved. CDR3 size: 12 residues. The germline V gene encodes CDR1 SGHVS and CDR2 FQNEAQ. V was pared by 5 bases and J by 5 bases, with 9 bases between. CDR3 in amino acids: CASSPNPETQYF. The CDR3 region has the DNA TGTGCCAGCAGCCCAAATCCGGAGACCCAGTACTTC.

This clonotype was seen ten or more times. This sequence joins TRBV10-3 and TRBJ2-3; 11 nucleotides align to TRBD1. The CDR3 runs 15 residues. J was trimmed by 2 bases and V by 4 bases; bases with no gene match: 2. In germline, CDR1 is ENHRY, CDR2 SYGVKD. The CDR3 is CAISADRGPTDTQYF. DNA of the CDR3: TGTGCCATCAGTGCGGACAGGGGGCCCACAGATACGCAGTATTTT.

This clonotype was counted only a few times. This sequence joins TRBV4-1 and TRBJ2-2; the D call may be TRBD1 or TRBD2 (6 bases each). The CDR3 runs to 17 residues. Germline V gene data show CDR1 as MGHRA and CDR2 as YSYEKL. V was cut by 4 bases and J by 0 bases, with 15 bases left in between. Here the CDR3 reads CASSRILGGPNTGELFF. CDR3 DNA: TGCGCCAGCAGCCGTATCCTCGGGGGCCCGAACACCGGGGAGCTGTTTTTT.

In this sample, this clonotype turned up a few times. The rearrangement joins TRBV4-1 to TRBJ1-3, with D maybe TRBD1 (5 bases). Germline V gene lookup returns CDR1 MGHRA and CDR2 YSYEKL. V gave up 1 base and J gave up 0 bases, with 10 bases separating them. The CDR3 is made up of 16 amino acids. The CDR3 is CASSQGGGFSGNTIYF. In DNA, the CDR3 is TGCGCCAGCAGCCAAGGGGGGGGTTTCTCTGGAAACACCATATATTTT.

This clonotype was seen a few times. The rearrangement uses TRBV21-1 and TRBJ1-5; the DNA was not used to check the table's D call, TRBD1. TRBV21-1 is noted as a pseudogene. CDR3 length equals 15 residues. The CDR3 here is CASSKGPGHHQPQHF. In DNA form, the CDR3 reads TGTGCCAGCAGCAAAGGCCCGGGACACCATCAGCCCCAGCATTTT.

This clonotype was recorded a few times. The chain has TRBV3-1 and TRBJ1-3, with a possible D match to TRBD1 (6 bases). This CDR3 has 16 amino acids. Trimming took off 3 bases at V and 2 bases at J, with 14 bases between the two ends. CDR1 is LGHDT and CDR2 is YNNKEL in the germline V gene (reference sequence). The chain's CDR3 is CASSQQQGSTGNTIYF. Here the CDR3 DNA reads TGTGCCAGCAGCCAGCAACAGGGAAGTACTGGAAACACCATATATTTT.

The V gene is TRBV12-3 or TRBV12-4, the J gene TRBJ2-5, with a tentative D call TRBD1 (5 bases). V dropped 3 bases and J dropped 6 bases, with 8 bases sitting between them. The CDR3 spans 12 residues. Written as DNA, the CDR3 is TGTGCCAGCAGTTTGGCAGGGAAGACCCAGTACTTC. Translating gives CASSLAGKTQYF.

V gene TRBV5-1 combines with J gene TRBJ1-6; TRBD1 aligns across 8 bases. V was pared by 2 bases and J by 9 bases, with 7 bases of the junction left unmatched. This CDR3 is built from 15 residues. Per germline, CDR1 SGHRS and CDR2 YFSETQ. The CDR3 spells CASSFTGGAGSPLHF. The CDR3 nucleotides read TGCGCCAGCAGCTTTACAGGGGGAGCAGGTTCACCCCTCCACTTT.

The V and J genes are TRBV10-3 and TRBJ2-3; a possible D gene is TRBD1 (7 bases). V was trimmed by 4 bases and J by 5 bases, leaving 16 bases between them. In germline, CDR1 is ENHRY, CDR2 SYGVKD. This CDR3 contains 15 residues. CDR3 residues: CAISAQGGRRDTQYF. Here the CDR3 DNA reads TGTGCCATCAGTGCTCAGGGGGGACGCAGAGATACGCAGTATTTT.

This clonotype was detected a few times. The gene calls are TRBV19 and TRBJ2-1; TRBD2 aligns across 9 bases. CDR3 length: 16 residues. Per germline, CDR1 LNHDA and CDR2 SQIVND (reference sequence). J gave up 8 bases and V 4 bases, and 12 bases lay outside the gene matches. As DNA, the CDR3 is TGTGCCAGTAGTAGCCCGGGACTAGCTGCAGGGGATGAGCAGTTCTTC. Protein: CASSSPGLAAGDEQFF.

Points on this clonotype: The junction differs from germline at one of its ends, possibly a read error. The chain couples TRBV7-3 to TRBJ1-2; no reliable D call. Germline-derived CDR1 and CDR2 are SGHTA and FQGTGA. This CDR3 is 14 amino acids long. The DNA of the CDR3 is TGTGCCAGCAGCACCTCGCCCCGAGCATCGGCTCTAAGATTT. Protein product: CASSTSPRASALRF.

In the case of this clonotype: This may be a read error, as it is one base from a much larger clone. This rearrangement joins TRBV7-8 to TRBJ1-2; TRBD1 might be the D (6 bases). Germline CDR1 and CDR2: SGHVS and FQNEAQ. V lost 4 bases to trimming and J lost 4 bases, with 13 bases between them. This CDR3 has 14 residues. The CDR3 region is CASSSVGGLYGYTF. CDR3 DNA sequence: TGTGCCAGCAGCTCAGTGGGGGGCCTCTATGGCTACACCTTC.